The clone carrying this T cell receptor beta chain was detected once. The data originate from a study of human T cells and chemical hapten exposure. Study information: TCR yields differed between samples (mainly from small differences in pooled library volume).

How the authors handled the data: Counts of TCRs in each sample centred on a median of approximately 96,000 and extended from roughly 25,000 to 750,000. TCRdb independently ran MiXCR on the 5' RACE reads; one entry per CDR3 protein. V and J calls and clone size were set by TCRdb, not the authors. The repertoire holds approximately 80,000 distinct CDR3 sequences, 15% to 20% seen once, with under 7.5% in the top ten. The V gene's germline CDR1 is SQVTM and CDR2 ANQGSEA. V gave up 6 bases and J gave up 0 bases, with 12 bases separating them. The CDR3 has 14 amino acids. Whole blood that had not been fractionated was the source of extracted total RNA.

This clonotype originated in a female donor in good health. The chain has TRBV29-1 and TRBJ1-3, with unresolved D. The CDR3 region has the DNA TGCAGCGTGGAGCCAGAAATCTCTGGAAACACCATATATTTT. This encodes CSVEPEISGNTIYF.